This T cell receptor beta chain was sequenced during a study of cytomegalovirus exposure and HLA in healthy donors. V lost 6 bases and J 4 bases, leaving 13 bases between the germline ends. The CDR3 covers 14 residues. Germline V lookup: CDR1 LNHDA, CDR2 SQIVND (reference sequence). 13 Jbeta primers and 60 Vbeta primers were used for the PCR. Sequenced by immunoSEQ multiplex PCR; TCRdb stores in-frame clones only, minus some. The table includes about 140,000 clones, approximately 84% detected once. The receptor was isolated from a woman between 40 and 55 years old in good health and CMV-seronegative. The chain carries TRBV19 and TRBJ1-5, with a weak D call TRBD1 (5 bases). Material for sequencing was PBMCs. CDR3 coding DNA: TGTGCCAGTAGCACCGGGGGGGAAAATCAGCCCCAGCATTTT. Translated: CASSTGGENQPQHF.